A single sample gave rise to the 28 T cell receptor beta chains below, sequenced in a study of vaccination effects on CD4 cells after COVID-19. Antigen-specific CD4+ T cells were first expanded with viral peptide pools by the ViraFEST assay and only then sequenced. Subsequent to a culture period of more than 9 days, CD4+ T cells were isolated. PCR-confirmed SARS-CoV-2 infection occurred in the person between March and December 2020. The table came from immunoSEQ multiplex PCR; TCRdb's copy has only in-frame clones and leaves some out. The sample lists more than 20,000 clones, approximately 72% occurring once. Their antigen targets remain unknown. Source: CD4+ T cells from PBMCs cultured with a peptide pool, taken before COVID-19 vaccination. These receptors came from a human donor who had a prior SARS-CoV-2 infection.

This sequence joins TRBV7-9 and TRBJ2-1; no clear D. This CDR3 has 13 amino acids. Per the germline V gene, CDR1 is SEHNR and CDR2 is FQNEAQ (reference sequence). Trimming shortened V by 4 bases and J by 4 bases, and 8 bases separated the two germline ends. The CDR3 coding sequence is TGTGCCAGCAGCTCTGACTGGTACAATGAGCAGTTCTTC. Its translation is CASSSDWYNEQFF. Together with reference TRBV7-9 and TRBJ2-1, the CDR3 gives the full variable domain: DTGVSQNPRHKITKRGQNVTFRCDPISEHNRLYWYRQTLGQGPEFLTYFQNEAQLEKSRLLSDRFSAERPKGSFSTLEIQRTEQGDSAMYLCASSSDWYNEQFFGPGTRLTVL.

The gene calls are TRBV20-1 and TRBJ2-7; D is possibly TRBD1 (6 bases). The CDR3 sequence is 15 residues long. V was trimmed by 3 bases and J by 6 bases, leaving 21 bases between them. CDR1 is DFQATT and CDR2 is SNEGSKA in the germline V gene (reference sequence). The CDR3 DNA reads as TGCAGTGCTAGTTTCCCTGGCGGCAGGGGACGCGAGCAGTACTTC. Protein sequence: CSASFPGGRGREQYF.

This clone has just one count. Given the absence of the conserved phenylalanine or tryptophan at the CDR3 end, a read error is likely. The DNA is omitted, as the CDR3 cannot be located on it reliably, and the CDR3 follows TCRdb's listing. V usage is TRBV7-2 and J usage is TRBJ1-1. The CDR3 length equals 11 residues, ends included. CDR1 and CDR2 from the germline V gene are SGHTA and FQGNSA. CDR3 sequence: CASSLGEGWAG.

V is TRBV4-3 and J is TRBJ1-3; TRBD1 agrees at 7 bases. J was trimmed by 0 bases and V by 4 bases; bases with no gene match: 3. The CDR3 length is 15 residues. Germline V CDR1 and CDR2: LGHNA, YSLEER. The CDR3 protein is CASSRTGDSGNTIYF. Here the CDR3 DNA reads TGCGCCAGCAGCCGGACAGGAGACTCTGGAAACACCATATATTTT.

The chain has TRBV9 and TRBJ1-1, with a possible D match to TRBD1 (6 bases). With 4 bases removed from V and 7 bases from J, the gap between germline ends came to 14 bases. The CDR3 loop spans 13 amino acids. CDR1 is SGDLS, CDR2 YYNGEE, per germline. CDR3 DNA sequence: TGTGCCAGCAGCTCAGGACAGAGGCGTGAAGCTTTCTTT. Translating gives CASSSGQRREAFF.

This chain uses TRBV14 with TRBJ2-1; TRBD2 agrees at 10 bases. The V gene's germline CDR1 is SGHDN and CDR2 FVKESK. This CDR3 region has 14 residues. J gave up 15 bases and V 4 bases, and 12 bases lay outside the gene matches. This chain's CDR3 is CASSLNSISGRTFF. CDR3 DNA sequence: TGTGCCAGCAGCCTAAACTCCATTAGCGGGAGGACGTTCTTC.

The chain couples TRBV5-1 to TRBJ2-3; 8 bases agree with TRBD2. The germline V gene encodes CDR1 SGHRS and CDR2 YFSETQ. The CDR3 length is 16 residues. The ends lost 7 bases at V and 2 bases at J; junction bases unmatched: 12. The CDR3 spells CASSTGGGLSTDTQYF. The CDR3 DNA is TGCGCCAGCTCCACGGGGGGGGGCCTTTCCACAGATACGCAGTATTTT.

V gene TRBV7-9 combines with J gene TRBJ2-7; D remains ambiguous. The V gene's germline CDR1 is SEHNR and CDR2 FQNEAQ (reference sequence). The CDR3 consists of 13 residues. V gave up 5 bases and J gave up 4 bases, with 12 bases separating them. As DNA, the CDR3 is TGTGCCAGCAGCCCCTGGGGTCGATACGAGCAGTACTTC. This encodes CASSPWGRYEQYF.

The chain uses TRBV5-5 and TRBJ1-6; 8 nucleotides align to TRBD1. Germline values: CDR1 SGHKS, CDR2 YYEKEE (reference sequence). CDR3 length equals 15 residues. The V segment lost 7 bases and the J segment 5 bases; nucleotides outside the gene matches: 8. The CDR3 bases are TGTGCCAGCGGAATATCGGACAGGGATAATTCACCCCTCCACTTT. It specifies CASGISDRDNSPLHF.

This clone was detected once. The chain couples TRBV6-5 to TRBJ2-1; TRBD2 matches 11 bases. V lost 2 bases, J lost 4 bases, and 1 base stayed unmatched. Germline V gives CDR1 MNHEY, CDR2 SVGAGI. The length of the CDR3 is 15 residues. CDR3 loop: CASSYVAGGYNEQFF. CDR3 coding DNA: TGTGCCAGCAGTTACGTAGCGGGAGGGTACAATGAGCAGTTCTTC.

The chain recombines TRBV19 with TRBJ2-1; possible D gene TRBD2, 5 bases. Per germline, CDR1 LNHDA and CDR2 SQIVND (reference sequence). The CDR3 is made up of 14 amino acids. Trimming took 5 bases from V and 5 from J, leaving 13 bases between them. CDR3 loop: CASSSSGLDNEQFF. DNA of the CDR3: TGTGCCAGTAGTTCAAGCGGACTCGACAATGAGCAGTTCTTC.

The V and J genes are TRBV5-4 and TRBJ1-6, with D hard to call. There are 16 residues in the CDR3. The germline gives CDR1 SGHNT, CDR2 YYREEE (reference sequence). V was cut by 0 bases and J by 2 bases, with 9 bases left in between. CDR3 residues: CASSLAAGTYNSPLHF. CDR3 in DNA: TGTGCCAGCAGCTTGGCTGCAGGAACCTATAATTCACCCCTCCACTTT.

The gene calls are TRBV28 and TRBJ1-5; possible D gene TRBD1, 5 bases. This CDR3 is built from 15 residues. Germline V gene data show CDR1 as MDHEN and CDR2 as SYDVKM. Trimming took off 7 bases at V and 0 bases at J, with 13 bases between the two ends. CDR3 sequence reads: CASTTPGGSNQPQHF. Here the CDR3 DNA reads TGTGCCAGCACCACCCCCGGGGGTAGCAATCAGCCCCAGCATTTT.

This rearrangement joins TRBV19 to TRBJ1-6, with 8 bases matching TRBD1. CDR1 is LNHDA and CDR2 is SQIVND in the germline V gene (reference sequence). Trimming cost V 4 bases and J 1 base; bases outside gene matches: 9. The CDR3 totals 18 residues. The CDR3 region has the DNA TGTGCCAGTAGTACAACAGGGGGTAGAGGATCCTATAATTCACCCCTCCACTTT. Protein product: CASSTTGGRGSYNSPLHF.

The rearrangement links TRBV5-6 to TRBJ2-2; 12 bases align to TRBD2. CDR1 and CDR2 from the germline V gene are SGHDT and YYEEEE. This CDR3 region has 19 residues. Unmatched junction bases numbered 9, after V lost 0 bases and J lost 3 bases. In nucleotides, the CDR3 is TGTGCCAGCAGCTTGGTTGGCCCGACTAGCGGGAGAGACACCGGGGAGCTGTTTTTT. The encoded protein is CASSLVGPTSGRDTGELFF.

This chain links TRBV5-4 with TRBJ1-4; D is ambiguous. The CDR3 runs 14 residues. V was clipped by 6 bases and J by 7 bases, with 16 bases between them. CDR1 is SGHNT and CDR2 is YYREEE in the germline V gene (reference sequence). The CDR3 DNA follows: TGTGCCAGCACTTCGGAGCGGGTCGGTGAAAAACTGTTTTTT. Its translation is CASTSERVGEKLFF.

This clone rates as medium-sized. J is TRBJ1-1 and V is TRBV28; TRBD1 aligns across 7 bases. The CDR3 length is 14 residues. Germline V gene lookup returns CDR1 MDHEN and CDR2 SYDVKM. V lost 8 bases, J lost 3 bases, and 9 bases stayed unmatched. CDR3 sequence (DNA): TGTGCCAGCTACCCAGGGGGTCTTCACACTGAAGCTTTCTTT. Translated, it gives CASYPGGLHTEAFF.

The chain employs TRBV18 and TRBJ2-1; 16 nucleotides align to TRBD2. The CDR3 loop spans 21 amino acids. Per the germline V gene, CDR1 is KGHSH and CDR2 is LQKENI. Germline trimming cut 3 bases from V and 1 base from J; bases unmatched to any gene: 12. As DNA, the CDR3 is TGTGCCAGCTCACCCAGAGGGAACCCGGGACTAGCGGGAGGGTCCTACAATGAGCAGTTCTTC. This translates into CASSPRGNPGLAGGSYNEQFF.

This sequence joins TRBV9 and TRBJ2-3; D is unclear. The CDR3 has 13 residues. Trimming removed 0 bases from V and 4 bases from J, with 6 bases in between. Germline V CDR1 and CDR2: SGDLS, YYNGEE. CDR3 sequence (DNA): TGTGCCAGCAGCGTAGTGGTGGCAGATACGCAGTATTTT. Protein: CASSVVVADTQYF. The full variable domain, in which reference TRBV9 and TRBJ2-3 provide the parts outside the CDR3, is DSGVTQTPKHLITATGQRVTLRCSPRSGDLSVYWYQQSLDQGLQFLIQYYNGEERAKGNILERFSAQQFPDLHSELNLSSLELGDSALYFCASSVVVADTQYFGPGTRLTVL.

This chain links TRBV9 with TRBJ1-6; D remains unclear. The length of the CDR3 is 13 residues. V shed 4 bases and J shed 10 bases, with 12 bases lying between them. Germline-derived CDR1 and CDR2 are SGDLS and YYNGEE. In nucleotides, the CDR3 is TGTGCCAGCAGCCCGTCGCAGCGCTCACCCCTCCACTTT. Translating it yields CASSPSQRSPLHF.

V usage is TRBV7-2 and J usage is TRBJ2-2; the D gene is possibly TRBD2 (6 bases). CDR1 is SGHTA, CDR2 FQGNSA, per germline. V lost 2 bases to trimming and J lost 7 bases, with 17 bases between them. This CDR3 has 16 amino acids. The CDR3 loop is CASSLSNLGGGGELFF. The CDR3 DNA reads as TGTGCCAGCAGCTTATCTAATTTGGGAGGCGGCGGGGAGCTGTTTTTT.

The chain employs TRBV2 and TRBJ1-1; D is unresolved. Germline V lookup: CDR1 SNHLY, CDR2 FYNNEI. The CDR3 is 17 amino acids. V lost 3 bases and J lost 0, with 17 bases in between. CDR3 coding DNA: TGTGCCAGCAGTGATCGGCCCCGACGGGCGATGAACACTGAAGCTTTCTTT. This codes for CASSDRPRRAMNTEAFF.

The chain combines TRBV6-5 with TRBJ1-2; 7 bases align to TRBD1. Losses at the gene ends were 6 bases for V and 6 bases for J; bases not matched to a gene: 7. Germline V gene data show CDR1 as MNHEY and CDR2 as SVGAGI. CDR3 length: 13 amino acids. Here the CDR3 reads CASRLDRWNGYTF. Written as DNA, the CDR3 is TGTGCCAGCAGGCTGGACAGGTGGAATGGCTACACCTTC.

This clone has more than one count but fewer than ten. This chain uses TRBV10-3 with TRBJ1-3; D remains unclear. CDR1 and CDR2 from the germline V gene are ENHRY and SYGVKD. The length of the CDR3 is 12 residues. The V end lost 4 bases, the J end lost 3 bases, and 4 bases lay between the germline ends. This chain's CDR3 is CAISGLGNTIYF. DNA of the CDR3: TGTGCCATCAGTGGGCTTGGAAACACCATATATTTT.

This clone was detected only a few times. V and J are TRBV18 and TRBJ1-4; perhaps TRBD1 as D (6 bases). Germline V CDR1 and CDR2: KGHSH, LQKENI. The CDR3 runs to 15 residues. Between the trimmed V and J ends, which lost 3 bases and 8 bases, there was a span of 16 bases. CDR3 region: CASSPLGGGVEKLFF. CDR3 coding DNA: TGTGCCAGCTCACCCCTCGGGGGGGGCGTCGAAAAACTGTTTTTT.

J is TRBJ2-5 and V is TRBV7-9, with 7 nucleotides matching TRBD1. The CDR3 runs to 15 residues. In germline, CDR1 is SEHNR, CDR2 FQNEAQ (reference sequence). The V segment lost 3 bases and the J segment 5 bases; nucleotides outside the gene matches: 9. As DNA, the CDR3 is TGTGCCAGCAGCTTGTACAGGGGCCCGGGGGAGACCCAGTACTTC. Translated: CASSLYRGPGETQYF.

This clone occurred a few times. The chain is built from TRBV7-2 and TRBJ2-3; D unresolved. The CDR3 is 12 residues long. Looked up from germline, CDR1 is SGHTA and CDR2 is FQGNSA. V dropped 5 bases and J dropped 4 bases, with 7 bases sitting between them. In nucleotides, the CDR3 is TGTGCCAGCAGCCCCTGGGCAGATACGCAGTATTTT. Residues: CASSPWADTQYF.

This rearrangement joins TRBV7-6 to TRBJ1-3; D remains unclear. The CDR3 is 16 residues long. Trimming removed 3 bases at V and 2 bases at J, with 14 bases between. Germline CDR1 is SGHVS and CDR2 is FNYEAQ. CDR3 bases: TGTGCCAGCAGCTTCGGCACGCTCTTTCCTGGAAACACCATATATTTT. Its translation is CASSFGTLFPGNTIYF.